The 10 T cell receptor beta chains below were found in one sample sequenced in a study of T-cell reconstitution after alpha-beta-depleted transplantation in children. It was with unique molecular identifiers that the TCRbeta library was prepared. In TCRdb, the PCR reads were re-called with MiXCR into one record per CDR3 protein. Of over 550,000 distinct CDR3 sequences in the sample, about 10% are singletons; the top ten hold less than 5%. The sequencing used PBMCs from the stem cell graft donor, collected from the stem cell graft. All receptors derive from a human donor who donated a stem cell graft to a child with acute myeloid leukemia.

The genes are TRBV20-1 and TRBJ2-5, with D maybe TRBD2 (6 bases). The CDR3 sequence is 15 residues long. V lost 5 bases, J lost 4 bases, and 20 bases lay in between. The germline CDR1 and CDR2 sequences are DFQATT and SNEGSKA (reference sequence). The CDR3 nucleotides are TGCAGTGCTTCCCAGGGTAGCGGACCAAGAGAGACCCAGTACTTC. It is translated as CSASQGSGPRETQYF.

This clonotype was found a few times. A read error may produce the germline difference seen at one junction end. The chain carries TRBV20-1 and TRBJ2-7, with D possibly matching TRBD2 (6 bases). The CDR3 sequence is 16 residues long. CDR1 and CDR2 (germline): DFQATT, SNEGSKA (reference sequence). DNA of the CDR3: TGCTGTGCTAGAGATCTCCCGGGGGAGGCGGGCTACGAGCAGTACTTC. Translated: CCARDLPGEAGYEQYF.

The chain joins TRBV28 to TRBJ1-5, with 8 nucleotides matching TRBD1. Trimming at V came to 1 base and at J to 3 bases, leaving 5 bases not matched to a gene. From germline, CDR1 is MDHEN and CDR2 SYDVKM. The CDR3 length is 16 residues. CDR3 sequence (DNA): TGTGCCAGCAGTTTATTCGGACAGGGAGACAATCAGCCCCAGCATTTT. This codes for CASSLFGQGDNQPQHF.

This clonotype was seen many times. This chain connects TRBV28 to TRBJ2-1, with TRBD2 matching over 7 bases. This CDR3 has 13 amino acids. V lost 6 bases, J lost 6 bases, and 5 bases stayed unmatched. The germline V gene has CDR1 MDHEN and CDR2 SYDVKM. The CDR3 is CASRSGMVNEQFF. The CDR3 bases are TGTGCCAGCAGAAGCGGGATGGTCAATGAGCAGTTCTTC.

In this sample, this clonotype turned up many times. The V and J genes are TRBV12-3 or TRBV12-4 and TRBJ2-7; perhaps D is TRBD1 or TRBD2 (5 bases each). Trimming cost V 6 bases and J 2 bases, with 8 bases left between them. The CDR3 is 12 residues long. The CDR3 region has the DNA TGTGCCAGCAGGGGACGGCCCTACGAGCAGTACTTC. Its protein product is CASRGRPYEQYF.

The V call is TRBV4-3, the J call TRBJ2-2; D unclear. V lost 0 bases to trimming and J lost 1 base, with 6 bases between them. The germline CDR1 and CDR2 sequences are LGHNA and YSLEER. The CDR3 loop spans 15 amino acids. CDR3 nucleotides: TGCGCCAGCAGCCAAGAAAACAGGAACACCGGGGAGCTGTTTTTT. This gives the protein CASSQENRNTGELFF.

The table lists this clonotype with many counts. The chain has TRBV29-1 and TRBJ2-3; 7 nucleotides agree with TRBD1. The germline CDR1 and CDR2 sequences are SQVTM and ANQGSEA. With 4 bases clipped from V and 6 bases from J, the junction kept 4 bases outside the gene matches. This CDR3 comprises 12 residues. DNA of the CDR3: TGCAGCGTTGGGACAGGTTCGGATACGCAGTATTTT. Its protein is CSVGTGSDTQYF.

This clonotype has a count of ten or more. CDR3 in amino acids: CASSQGLAEETQYF. The CDR3 nucleotides are TGCGCCAGCAGCCAAGGTCTAGCCGAGGAGACCCAGTACTTC. The rearrangement uses TRBV4-3 and TRBJ2-5, with D possibly TRBD2 on 5 matching bases. Germline V gene data show CDR1 as LGHNA and CDR2 as YSLEER. The CDR3 length is 14 residues. V was trimmed by 1 base and J by 5 bases, leaving 11 bases between them.

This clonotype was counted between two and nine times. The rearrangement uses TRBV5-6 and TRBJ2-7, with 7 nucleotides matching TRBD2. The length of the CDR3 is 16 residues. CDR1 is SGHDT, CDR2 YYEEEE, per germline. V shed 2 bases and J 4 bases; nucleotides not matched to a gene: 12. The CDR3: CASSFKGLPESYEQYF. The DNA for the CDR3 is TGTGCCAGCAGCTTTAAGGGACTACCGGAGTCTTACGAGCAGTACTTC.

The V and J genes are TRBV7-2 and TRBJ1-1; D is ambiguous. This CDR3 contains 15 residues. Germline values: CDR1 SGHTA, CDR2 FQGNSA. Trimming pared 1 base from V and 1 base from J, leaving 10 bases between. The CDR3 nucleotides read TGTGCCAGCAGCTTAGATGGCAGGACGAACACTGAAGCTTTCTTT. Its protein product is CASSLDGRTNTEAFF.